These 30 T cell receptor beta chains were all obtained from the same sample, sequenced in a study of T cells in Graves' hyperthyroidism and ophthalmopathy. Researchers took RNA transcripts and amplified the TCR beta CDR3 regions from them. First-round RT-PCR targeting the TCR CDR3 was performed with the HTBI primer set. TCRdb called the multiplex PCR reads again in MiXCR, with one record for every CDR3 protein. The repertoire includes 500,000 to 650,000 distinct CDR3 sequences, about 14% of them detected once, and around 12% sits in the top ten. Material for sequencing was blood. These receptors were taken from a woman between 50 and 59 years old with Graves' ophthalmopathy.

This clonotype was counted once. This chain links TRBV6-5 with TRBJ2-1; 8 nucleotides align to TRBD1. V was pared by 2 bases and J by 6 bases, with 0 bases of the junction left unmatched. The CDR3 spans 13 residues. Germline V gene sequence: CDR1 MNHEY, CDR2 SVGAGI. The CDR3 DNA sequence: TGTGCCAGCAGTTACGACAGGGGCAATGAGCAGTTCTTC. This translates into CASSYDRGNEQFF.

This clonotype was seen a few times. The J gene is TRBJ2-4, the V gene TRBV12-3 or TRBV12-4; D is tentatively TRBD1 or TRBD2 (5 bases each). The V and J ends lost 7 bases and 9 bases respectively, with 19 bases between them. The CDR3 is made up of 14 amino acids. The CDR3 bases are TGTGCCAGCAATAGGGACGTTGGGCAGAGCATTCAGTACTTC. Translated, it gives CASNRDVGQSIQYF.

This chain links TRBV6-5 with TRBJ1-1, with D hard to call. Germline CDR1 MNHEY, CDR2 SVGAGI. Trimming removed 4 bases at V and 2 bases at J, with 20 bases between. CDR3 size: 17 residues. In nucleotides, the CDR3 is TGTGCCAGCAGTTCTATTTTTGTTGGACCAACAAACACTGAAGCTTTCTTT. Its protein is CASSSIFVGPTNTEAFF.

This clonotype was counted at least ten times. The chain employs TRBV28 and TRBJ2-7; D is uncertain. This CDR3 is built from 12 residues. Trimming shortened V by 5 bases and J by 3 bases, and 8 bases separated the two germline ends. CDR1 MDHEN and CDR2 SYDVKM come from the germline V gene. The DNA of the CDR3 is TGTGCCAGCAGTGGGCCTTACTACGAGCAGTACTTC. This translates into CASSGPYYEQYF.

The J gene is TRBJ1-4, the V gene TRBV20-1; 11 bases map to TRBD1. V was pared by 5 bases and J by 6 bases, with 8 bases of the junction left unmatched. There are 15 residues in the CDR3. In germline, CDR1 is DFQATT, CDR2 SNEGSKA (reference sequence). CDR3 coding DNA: TGCAGTGCTTGGACAGGGGGCTTAGAGGATGAAAAACTGTTTTTT. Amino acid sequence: CSAWTGGLEDEKLFF.

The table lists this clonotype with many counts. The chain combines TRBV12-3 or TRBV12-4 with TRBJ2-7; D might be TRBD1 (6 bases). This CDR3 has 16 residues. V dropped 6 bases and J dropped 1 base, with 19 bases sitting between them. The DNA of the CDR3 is TGTGCCAGCAGGTCCGCGCCGGGACACGGGTCCTACGAGCAGTACTTC. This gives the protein CASRSAPGHGSYEQYF.

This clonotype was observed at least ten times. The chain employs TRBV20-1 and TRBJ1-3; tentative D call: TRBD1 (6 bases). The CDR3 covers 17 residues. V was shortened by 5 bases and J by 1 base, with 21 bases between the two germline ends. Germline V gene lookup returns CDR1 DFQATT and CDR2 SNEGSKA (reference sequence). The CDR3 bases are TGCAGTGCTCAGACGGGGTTTGGCAGGGGATCTGGAAACACCATATATTTT. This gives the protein CSAQTGFGRGSGNTIYF.

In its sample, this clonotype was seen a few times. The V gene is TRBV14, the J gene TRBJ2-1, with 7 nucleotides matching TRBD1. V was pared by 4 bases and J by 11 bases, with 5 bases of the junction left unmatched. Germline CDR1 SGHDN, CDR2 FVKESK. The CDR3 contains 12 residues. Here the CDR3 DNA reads TGTGCCAGCAGCCTGGGACAGCCTCAGCAGTTCTTC. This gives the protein CASSLGQPQQFF.

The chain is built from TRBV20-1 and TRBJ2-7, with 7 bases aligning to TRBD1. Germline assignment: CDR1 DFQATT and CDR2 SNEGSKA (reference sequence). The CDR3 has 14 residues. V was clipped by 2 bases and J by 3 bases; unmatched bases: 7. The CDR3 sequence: CSARNVAGGYEQYF. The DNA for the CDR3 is TGCAGTGCTAGAAATGTAGCAGGGGGCTACGAGCAGTACTTC.

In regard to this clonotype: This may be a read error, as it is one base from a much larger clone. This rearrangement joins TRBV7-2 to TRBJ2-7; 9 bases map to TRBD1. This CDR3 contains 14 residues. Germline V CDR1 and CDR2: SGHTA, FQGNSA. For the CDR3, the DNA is TGTGTCAGCAGCCGGGGACAGGGATACTACGAGCAGTACTTC. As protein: CVSSRGQGYYEQYF.

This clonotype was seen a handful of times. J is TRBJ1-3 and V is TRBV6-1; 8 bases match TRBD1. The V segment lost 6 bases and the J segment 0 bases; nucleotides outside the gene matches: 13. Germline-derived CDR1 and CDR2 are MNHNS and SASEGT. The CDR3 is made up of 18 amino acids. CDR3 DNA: TGTGCCAGCAGGCTCCGGGACAGGAATACTCGCTCTGGAAACACCATATATTTT. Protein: CASRLRDRNTRSGNTIYF.

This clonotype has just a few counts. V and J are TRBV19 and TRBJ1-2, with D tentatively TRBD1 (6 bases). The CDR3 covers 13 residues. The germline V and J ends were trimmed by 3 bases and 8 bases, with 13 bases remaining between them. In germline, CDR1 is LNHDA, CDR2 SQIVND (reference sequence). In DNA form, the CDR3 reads TGTGCCAGTAGTATCGTAACAGGGCGCGGCTACACCTTC. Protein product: CASSIVTGRGYTF.

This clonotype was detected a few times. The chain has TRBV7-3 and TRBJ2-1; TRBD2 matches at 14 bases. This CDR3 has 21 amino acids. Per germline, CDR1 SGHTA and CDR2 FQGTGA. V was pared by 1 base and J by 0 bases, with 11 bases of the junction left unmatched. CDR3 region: CASSLRSRLAGGPTSYNEQFF. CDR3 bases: TGTGCCAGCAGCTTAAGGTCTCGACTAGCGGGAGGGCCTACCTCCTACAATGAGCAGTTCTTC.

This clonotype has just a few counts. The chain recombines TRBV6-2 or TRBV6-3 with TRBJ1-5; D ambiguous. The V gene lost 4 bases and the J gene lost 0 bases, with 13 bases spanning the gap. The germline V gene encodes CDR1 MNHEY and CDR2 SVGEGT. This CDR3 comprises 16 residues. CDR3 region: CASSFSPRDSNQPQHF. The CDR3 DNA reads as TGTGCCAGCAGTTTCTCCCCGAGAGATAGCAATCAGCCCCAGCATTTT.

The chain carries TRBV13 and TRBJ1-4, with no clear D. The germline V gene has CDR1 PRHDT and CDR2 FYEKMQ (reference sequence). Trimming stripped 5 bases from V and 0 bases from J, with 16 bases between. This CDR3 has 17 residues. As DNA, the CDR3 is TGTGCCAGCAGCCCCGGTCGGACTCCATCAACTAATGAAAAACTGTTTTTT. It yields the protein CASSPGRTPSTNEKLFF.

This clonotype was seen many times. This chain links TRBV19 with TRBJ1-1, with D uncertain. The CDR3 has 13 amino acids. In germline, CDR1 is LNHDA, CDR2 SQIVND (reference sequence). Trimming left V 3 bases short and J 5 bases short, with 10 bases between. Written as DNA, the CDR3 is TGTGCCAGTAGTATCCTACGGGGTACTGAAGCTTTCTTT. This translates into CASSILRGTEAFF.

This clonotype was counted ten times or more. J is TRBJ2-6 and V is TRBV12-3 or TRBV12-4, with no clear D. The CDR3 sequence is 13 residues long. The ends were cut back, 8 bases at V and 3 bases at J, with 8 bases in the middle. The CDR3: CASGFVGANVLTF. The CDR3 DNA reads TGTGCCAGCGGGTTCGTTGGGGCCAACGTCCTGACTTTC.

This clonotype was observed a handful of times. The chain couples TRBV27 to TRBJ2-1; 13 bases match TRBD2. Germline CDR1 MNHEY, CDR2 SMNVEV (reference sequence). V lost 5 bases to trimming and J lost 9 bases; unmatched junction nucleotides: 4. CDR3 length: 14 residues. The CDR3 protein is CASSGLAGVFEQFF. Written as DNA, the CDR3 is TGTGCCAGCAGTGGACTAGCGGGAGTTTTTGAGCAGTTCTTC.

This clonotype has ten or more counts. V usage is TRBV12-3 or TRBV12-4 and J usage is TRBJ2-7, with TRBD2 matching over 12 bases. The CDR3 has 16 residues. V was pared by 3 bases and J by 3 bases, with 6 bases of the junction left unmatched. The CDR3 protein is CASSFPSGRASYEQYF. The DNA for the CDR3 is TGTGCCAGCAGTTTCCCTAGCGGGAGGGCCAGCTACGAGCAGTACTTC.

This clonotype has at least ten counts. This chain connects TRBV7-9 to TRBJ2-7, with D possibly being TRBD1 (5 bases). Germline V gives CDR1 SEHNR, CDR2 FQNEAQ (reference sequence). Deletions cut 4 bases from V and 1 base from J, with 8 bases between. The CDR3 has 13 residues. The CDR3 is CASSSGMSYEQYF. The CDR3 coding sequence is TGTGCCAGCAGCTCAGGGATGTCCTACGAGCAGTACTTC.

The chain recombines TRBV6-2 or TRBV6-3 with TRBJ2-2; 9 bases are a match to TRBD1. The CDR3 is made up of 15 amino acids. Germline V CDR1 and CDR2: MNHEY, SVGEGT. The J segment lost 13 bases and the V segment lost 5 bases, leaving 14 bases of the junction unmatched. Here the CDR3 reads CASSPGTGILDRLFF. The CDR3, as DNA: TGTGCCAGCAGTCCCGGGACAGGGATATTGGATCGGCTGTTTTTT.

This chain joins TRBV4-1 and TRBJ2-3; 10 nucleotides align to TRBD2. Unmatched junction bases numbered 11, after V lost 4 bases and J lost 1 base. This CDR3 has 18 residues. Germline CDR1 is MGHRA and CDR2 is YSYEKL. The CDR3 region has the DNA TGCGCCAGCAGCCGGCGCGGGCTAGCGGGAGAAGGCACAGATACGCAGTATTTT. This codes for CASSRRGLAGEGTDTQYF.

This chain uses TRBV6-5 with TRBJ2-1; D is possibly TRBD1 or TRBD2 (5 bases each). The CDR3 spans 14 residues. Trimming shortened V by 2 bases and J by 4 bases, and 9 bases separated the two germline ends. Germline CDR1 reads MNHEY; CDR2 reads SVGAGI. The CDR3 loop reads CASSYEGSYNEQFF. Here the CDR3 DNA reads TGTGCCAGCAGTTACGAGGGGAGTTACAATGAGCAGTTCTTC.

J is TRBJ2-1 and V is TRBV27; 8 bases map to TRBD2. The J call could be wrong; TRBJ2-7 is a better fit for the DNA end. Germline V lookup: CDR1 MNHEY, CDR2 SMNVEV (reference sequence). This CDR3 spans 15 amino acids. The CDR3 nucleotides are TGTGCCATCCAGCGGAGCGGGGGAAGGTACAATGAGCAGTACTTC. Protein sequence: CAIQRSGGRYNEQYF.

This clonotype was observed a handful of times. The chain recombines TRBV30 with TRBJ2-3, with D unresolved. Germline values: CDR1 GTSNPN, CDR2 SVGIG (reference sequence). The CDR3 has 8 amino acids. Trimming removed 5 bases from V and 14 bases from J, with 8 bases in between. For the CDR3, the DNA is TGTGCCTGGGGCCGCGGGTATTTT. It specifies CAWGRGYF.

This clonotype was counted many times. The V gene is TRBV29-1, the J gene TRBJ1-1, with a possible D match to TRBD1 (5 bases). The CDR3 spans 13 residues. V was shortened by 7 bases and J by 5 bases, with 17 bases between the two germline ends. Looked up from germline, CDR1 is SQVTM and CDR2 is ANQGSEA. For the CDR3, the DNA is TGCAGCGGTGTAGGTCCAGGGATGACTGAAGCTTTCTTT. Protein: CSGVGPGMTEAFF.

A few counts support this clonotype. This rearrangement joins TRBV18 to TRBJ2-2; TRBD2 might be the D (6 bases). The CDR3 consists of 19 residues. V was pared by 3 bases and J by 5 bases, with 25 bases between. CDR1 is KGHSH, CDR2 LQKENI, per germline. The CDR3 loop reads CASSPRQTTSRGVTGELFF. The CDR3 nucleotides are TGTGCCAGCTCACCTCGTCAAACGACTAGTAGAGGGGTAACCGGGGAGCTGTTTTTT.

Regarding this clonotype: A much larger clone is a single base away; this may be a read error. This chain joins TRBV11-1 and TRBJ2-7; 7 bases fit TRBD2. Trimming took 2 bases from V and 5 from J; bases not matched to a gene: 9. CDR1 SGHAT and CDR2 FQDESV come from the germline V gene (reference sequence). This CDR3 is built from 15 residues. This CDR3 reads CASSLREGPFHEQYF. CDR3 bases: TGTGCCAGCAGCTTAAGGGAGGGGCCATTCCACGAGCAGTACTTC.

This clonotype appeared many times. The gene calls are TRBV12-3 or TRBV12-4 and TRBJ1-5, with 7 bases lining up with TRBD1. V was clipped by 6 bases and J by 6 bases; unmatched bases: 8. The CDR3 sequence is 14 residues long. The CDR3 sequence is CASSSRDSLQPQHF. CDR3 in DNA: TGTGCCAGCAGCTCCCGGGACAGTCTTCAGCCCCAGCATTTT.

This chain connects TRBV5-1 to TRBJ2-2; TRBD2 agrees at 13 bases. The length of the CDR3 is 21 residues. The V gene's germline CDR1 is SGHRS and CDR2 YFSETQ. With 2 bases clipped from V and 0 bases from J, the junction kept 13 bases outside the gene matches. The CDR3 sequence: CASSFNQPGLAGIANTGELFF. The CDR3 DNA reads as TGCGCCAGCAGCTTCAATCAACCGGGACTAGCGGGGATAGCGAACACCGGGGAGCTGTTTTTT.